What follows are 24 T cell receptor beta chains derived from one specimen sequenced in a study of T-cell reconstitution after alpha-beta-depleted transplantation in children. As it was prepared, the TCRbeta library received unique molecular identifiers. TCRdb passed the PCR reads through MiXCR, listing each CDR3 protein once. The sample contains roughly 570,000 distinct CDR3 sequences, over 25% of which appear only once. Sequencing used PBMCs, obtained before TCRalphabeta/CD19-depleted stem cell transplant. The receptors stem from a boy in the first two years of life with Wiskott-Aldrich syndrome, due to receive a stem cell transplant.

This rearrangement joins TRBV5-1 to TRBJ2-1, with 10 nucleotides matching TRBD2. Germline CDR1 SGHRS, CDR2 YFSETQ. This CDR3 comprises 16 residues. The junction had 7 bases not matched to a gene; V was cut back by 0 bases and J by 7 bases. CDR3 sequence reads: CASSLAGLATGNEQFF. CDR3 DNA sequence: TGCGCCAGCAGCTTGGCGGGACTAGCGACGGGAAATGAGCAGTTCTTC. Looking up the rest from reference TRBV5-1 and TRBJ2-1 gives the full variable domain: KAGVTQTPRYLIKTRGQQVTLSCSPISGHRSVSWYQQTPGQGLQFLFEYFSETQRNKGNFPGRFSGRQFSNSRSEMNVSTLELGDSALYLCASSLAGLATGNEQFFGPGTRLTVL.

The V gene is TRBV5-1, the J gene TRBJ2-1; 7 bases align to TRBD2. CDR3 length: 16 amino acids. V lost 5 bases, J lost 2 bases, and 10 bases stayed unmatched. Germline CDR1 is SGHRS and CDR2 is YFSETQ. The CDR3 DNA is TGCGCCAGCAGGGGTTTCGGCGGGAGACCCTACAATGAGCAGTTCTTC. It encodes CASRGFGGRPYNEQFF.

This sequence joins TRBV20-1 and TRBJ1-5; D is uncertain. CDR1 and CDR2 (germline): DFQATT, SNEGSKA (reference sequence). CDR3 size: 13 residues. Between the trimmed V and J ends, which lost 5 bases and 0 bases, there was a span of 8 bases. The chain's CDR3 is CSAERDSNQPQHF. In DNA form, the CDR3 reads TGCAGTGCTGAGCGGGATAGCAATCAGCCCCAGCATTTT.

V is TRBV9 and J is TRBJ2-1; unclear D gene. This CDR3 has 13 amino acids. Per germline, CDR1 SGDLS and CDR2 YYNGEE. Trimming took 1 base from V and 1 from J, leaving 3 bases between them. The CDR3: CASSVRSYNEQFF. CDR3 nucleotides: TGTGCCAGCAGCGTACGGTCCTACAATGAGCAGTTCTTC. Combining the CDR3 with reference TRBV9 and TRBJ2-1 gives the whole variable domain DSGVTQTPKHLITATGQRVTLRCSPRSGDLSVYWYQQSLDQGLQFLIQYYNGEERAKGNILERFSAQQFPDLHSELNLSSLELGDSALYFCASSVRSYNEQFFGPGTRLTVL.

This clonotype turned up a few times. CDR3 bases: TGTGCCATCAGTGGGCCCGGGCAGGGGGCTGAAGCTTTCTTT. As protein: CAISGPGQGAEAFF. J is TRBJ1-1 and V is TRBV10-3; 7 nucleotides align to TRBD1. The CDR3 covers 14 residues. Germline V gives CDR1 ENHRY, CDR2 SYGVKD. V lost 4 bases, J lost 6 bases, and 8 bases stayed unmatched.

This clonotype has only a few counts. The chain joins TRBV7-2 to TRBJ1-4; D gene uncertain. Trimming stripped 3 bases from V and 8 bases from J, with 10 bases between. The germline V gene encodes CDR1 SGHTA and CDR2 FQGNSA. The CDR3 sequence is 13 residues long. This chain's CDR3 is CASSFDQEEKLFF. The CDR3 bases are TGTGCCAGCAGCTTTGATCAGGAAGAAAAACTGTTTTTT.

This clonotype has more than one count but fewer than ten. This sequence joins TRBV11-2 and TRBJ2-1; 12 bases match TRBD2. The CDR3 contains 18 residues. With 0 bases clipped from V and 5 bases from J, the junction kept 8 bases outside the gene matches. The germline CDR1 and CDR2 sequences are SGHAT and FQNNGV. The CDR3 nucleotides are TGTGCCAGCAGCTTAGATCGTCTAGCGGGAGGGTACAACAATGAGCAGTTCTTC. Amino acid sequence: CASSLDRLAGGYNNEQFF.

This clonotype was observed a few times. The rearrangement joins TRBV7-2 to TRBJ1-5; D call uncertain. With 1 base removed from V and 4 bases from J, the gap between germline ends came to 5 bases. The CDR3 totals 13 residues. Per germline, CDR1 SGHTA and CDR2 FQGNSA. Written as DNA, the CDR3 is TGTGCCAGCAGCTTAGAAGTTAATCAGCCCCAGCATTTT. Protein product: CASSLEVNQPQHF.

This clonotype was seen a few times. The chain links TRBV5-1 to TRBJ2-1; 7 nucleotides agree with TRBD2. This CDR3 spans 17 amino acids. V was pared by 2 bases and J by 7 bases, with 15 bases of the junction left unmatched. CDR1 and CDR2 from the germline V gene are SGHRS and YFSETQ. CDR3 coding DNA: TGCGCCAGCAGCTTAGAATCCCTAGCGGCACAATGGAATGAGCAGTTCTTC. Amino acid sequence: CASSLESLAAQWNEQFF.

For this clonotype: One end of the junction fails to match germline, which may point to a read error. The V and J genes are TRBV11-2 and TRBJ1-5; possible D gene TRBD1, 6 bases. The CDR3 totals 14 residues. Per the germline V gene, CDR1 is SGHAT and CDR2 is FQNNGV. The CDR3 loop reads CVSSFRGGDQPQHF. The CDR3 nucleotides are TGTGTCAGCAGCTTTCGAGGGGGAGATCAGCCCCAGCATTTT. Together with reference TRBV11-2 and TRBJ1-5, the CDR3 gives the full variable domain: EAGVAQSPRYKIIEKRQSVAFWCNPISGHATLYWYQQILGQGPKLLIQFQNNGVVDDSQLPKDRFSAERLKGVDSTLKIQPAKLEDSAVYLCVSSFRGGDQPQHFGDGTRLSIL.

This clonotype was found a few times. V and J are TRBV5-1 and TRBJ2-7; TRBD2 is a possible D gene (6 bases). This CDR3 is built from 15 residues. Trimming shortened V by 1 base and J by 7 bases, and 18 bases separated the two germline ends. Per the germline V gene, CDR1 is SGHRS and CDR2 is YFSETQ. The CDR3 loop is CASSLIGTGEGEQYF. CDR3 nucleotides: TGCGCCAGCAGCTTGATAGGGACGGGAGAGGGAGAGCAGTACTTC.

J is TRBJ2-4 and V is TRBV5-1; D may correspond to TRBD1 or TRBD2 (5 bases each). CDR1 and CDR2 (germline): SGHRS, YFSETQ. V was pared by 1 base and J by 8 bases, with 13 bases between. The CDR3 loop spans 14 amino acids. CDR3 amino acids: CASSLLTGRDIQYF. The CDR3 nucleotides read TGCGCCAGCAGCTTGTTAACGGGACGGGACATTCAGTACTTC. The entire variable domain, with the rest obtained from reference TRBV5-1 and TRBJ2-4, is as follows: KAGVTQTPRYLIKTRGQQVTLSCSPISGHRSVSWYQQTPGQGLQFLFEYFSETQRNKGNFPGRFSGRQFSNSRSEMNVSTLELGDSALYLCASSLLTGRDIQYFGAGTRLSVL.

The CDR3 here is CASRLSYNEQFF. DNA for the CDR3: TGTGCCAGCCGGTTGTCCTACAATGAGCAGTTCTTC. The chain uses TRBV7-9 and TRBJ2-1; D gene ambiguous. V was pared by 8 bases and J by 1 base, with 6 bases between. There are 12 residues in the CDR3. Per germline, CDR1 SEHNR and CDR2 FQNEAQ (reference sequence).

The chain uses TRBV6-5 and TRBJ2-1; D is possibly TRBD1 (6 bases). Trimming took 6 bases from V and 1 from J, leaving 16 bases between them. This CDR3 spans 16 amino acids. The germline CDR1 and CDR2 sequences are MNHEY and SVGAGI. The CDR3 DNA follows: TGTGCCAGCAGATCCGCCACAGGGAAGTCCTACAATGAGCAGTTCTTC. Protein sequence: CASRSATGKSYNEQFF.

The V gene is TRBV12-3 or TRBV12-4, the J gene TRBJ2-7; 7 bases map to TRBD2. The CDR3 contains 17 residues. Trimming at V came to 2 bases and at J to 3 bases, leaving 13 bases not matched to a gene. The chain's CDR3 is CASSLSRTRPEGYEQYF. The DNA of the CDR3 is TGTGCCAGCAGTTTAAGTAGGACTAGACCAGAGGGCTACGAGCAGTACTTC.

The chain couples TRBV4-1 to TRBJ2-3; TRBD2 matches 12 bases. This CDR3 has 14 residues. V lost 3 bases, J lost 6 bases, and 1 base stayed unmatched. The germline gives CDR1 MGHRA, CDR2 YSYEKL. CDR3 amino acids: CASSQTSGSDTQYF. The CDR3 DNA is TGCGCCAGCAGCCAGACTAGCGGGAGCGATACGCAGTATTTT.

The chain carries TRBV7-9 and TRBJ2-1, with 9 bases aligning to TRBD2. The ends lost 7 bases at V and 8 bases at J; junction bases unmatched: 12. The germline CDR1 and CDR2 sequences are SEHNR and FQNEAQ (reference sequence). The CDR3 has 15 amino acids. The CDR3 DNA is TGTGCCAGCAAAGAGAGGCGGGAGGGCCTAGATGAGCAGTTCTTC. Amino acid sequence: CASKERREGLDEQFF. Combining the CDR3 with reference TRBV7-9 and TRBJ2-1 gives the whole variable domain DTGVSQNPRHKITKRGQNVTFRCDPISEHNRLYWYRQTLGQGPEFLTYFQNEAQLEKSRLLSDRFSAERPKGSFSTLEIQRTEQGDSAMYLCASKERREGLDEQFFGPGTRLTVL.

This clonotype was seen a handful of times. The chain uses TRBV12-3 or TRBV12-4 and TRBJ1-6; D ambiguous. There are 14 residues in the CDR3. Trimming took 3 bases from V and 5 from J, leaving 8 bases between them. Written as DNA, the CDR3 is TGTGCCAGCAGTTTGAGAGCTAATAATTCACCCCTCCACTTT. It codes for CASSLRANNSPLHF.

This clonotype was observed a handful of times. V is TRBV12-3 or TRBV12-4 and J is TRBJ2-1; the match to TRBD2 covers 11 bases. Trimming cost V 4 bases and J 3 bases; bases outside gene matches: 5. This CDR3 region has 16 residues. CDR3 in amino acids: CASSSLTSGGYNEQFF. DNA for the CDR3: TGTGCCAGCAGTTCCCTCACTAGCGGGGGCTACAATGAGCAGTTCTTC.

This clonotype was counted a few times. The rearrangement uses TRBV18 and TRBJ2-2; tentatively, D is TRBD2 (5 bases). With 4 bases removed from V and 5 bases from J, the gap between germline ends came to 11 bases. The CDR3 totals 14 residues. Germline CDR1 KGHSH, CDR2 LQKENI. The CDR3 coding sequence is TGTGCCAGCTCACGCCTTACGGGGACCGGGGAGCTGTTTTTT. Amino acid sequence: CASSRLTGTGELFF.

This chain connects TRBV10-3 to TRBJ1-3; 7 nucleotides match TRBD1. Per the germline V gene, CDR1 is ENHRY and CDR2 is SYGVKD. V dropped 7 bases and J dropped 4; count of bases not matched to a gene: 10. This CDR3 is 15 amino acids long. The CDR3 DNA reads TGTGCCATCACCCTAGACAGGGCACCGGGAAACACCATATATTTT. Its translation: CAITLDRAPGNTIYF.

J is TRBJ2-1 and V is TRBV6-2 or TRBV6-3, with D possibly matching TRBD2 (6 bases). CDR3 length equals 20 residues. Trimming pared 2 bases from V and 1 base from J, leaving 24 bases between. Germline V gene lookup returns CDR1 MNHEY and CDR2 SVGEGT. CDR3 sequence: CASSYSGRGIADRSYNEQFF. Here the CDR3 DNA reads TGTGCCAGCAGTTACAGTGGAAGGGGTATAGCGGATCGATCCTACAATGAGCAGTTCTTC.

This clonotype was observed a few times. V is TRBV15 and J is TRBJ2-7; D gene unclear. Germline V lookup: CDR1 LNHNV, CDR2 YYDKDF (reference sequence). The CDR3 covers 12 residues. V was clipped by 3 bases and J by 0 bases, with 3 bases between them. The CDR3: CATSRSSYEQYF. In DNA form, the CDR3 reads TGTGCCACCAGCAGGAGCTCCTACGAGCAGTACTTC.

The V call is TRBV20-1, the J call TRBJ1-6, with D uncertain. The CDR3 runs to 17 residues. The V gene lost 2 bases and the J gene lost 0 bases, with 14 bases spanning the gap. From germline, CDR1 is DFQATT and CDR2 SNEGSKA (reference sequence). Written as DNA, the CDR3 is TGCAGTGCTAGATTCACCCATCGCAGCTCCTATAATTCACCCCTCCACTTT. Translating it yields CSARFTHRSSYNSPLHF.